This T cell receptor (beta chain) was documented in a study of CD8+ T cells in alopecia areata (dated by TCRdb to between 2017 and 2018). Turning to the overall study: The treated patients, all with moderate-to-severe alopecia areata, were enrolled in an open-label pilot trial of oral tofacitinib given at 5 to 10 mg twice daily. Patients received tofacitinib for 6 to 18 months and were then followed off drug for 6 months to check for delayed response and recurrence. For the treated patients, the SALT score, which quantifies what percentage of scalp surface area is affected, served as the measure of disease severity. The study used high-throughput TCRbeta sequencing to examine T cell clonal expansion in alopecia areata, in both the C3H/HeJ mouse model and human patients. Scalp tissue and sorted CD4+ and CD8+ peripheral blood T cells from patchy and totalis/universalis alopecia areata patients and from healthy controls were covered by human TCRbeta sequencing. Biopsies were taken from tofacitinib-treated patients at baseline and at 4 and 24 weeks of treatment, and a later scalp biopsy was taken in several of the tofacitinib-treated patients. Scalp clonality was compared among normal scalp (n=4), patchy alopecia areata scalp (n=8), and alopecia totalis/universalis scalp (n=8). RNA was extracted with the PAXgene miRNA kit for fixed scalp, the miRNeasy kit for PBMCs, and the RNeasy kit for mouse skin. TCRbeta CDR3 regions were amplified by immunoSEQ multiplex PCR using 35 Vbeta forward and 13 Jbeta reverse primers. Study-level results and caveats: With tofacitinib, both scalp clonality and the number of expanded CD8+ clones among the top 100 scalp clones went down significantly. Many expanded lesional clones were found to persist in scalp and blood during tofacitinib treatment, and relapse after treatment cessation may be partly explained by this persistence. Unlike mouse skin, which is dominated by gammadelta T cells, normal human skin has resident alphabeta T cells that are also sequenced, and this complicates analysis of the scalp TCR repertoire. The treated cohort was small, with a single nonresponder, so links between baseline CD8+ expansion and response need larger studies. TCR sequences shared between patients were less clear than in mice, possibly partly because of HLA diversity in the patient population. Compared with normal scalp, lesional scalp, particularly in alopecia totalis/universalis, had higher clonality and more expanded CD8+ clones, which suggests antigenic drive.

The treatment or condition label corresponds to: oral pan-JAK inhibitor, 5-10 mg twice daily. Lesional scalp punch biopsies and peripheral blood were collected from alopecia areata patients. PBMCs were separated by density centrifugation and stained for CD3, CD4 and CD8, after which CD4+ and CD8+ T cells were sorted on a FACSAria. V loses 4 bases, J loses 0 bases, and the germline ends lie 15 bases apart. The germline V gene yields SQVTM for CDR1 and ANQGSEA for CDR2. The CDR3 starts with the cysteine, ends with the phenylalanine, and has 15 residues. The entry retains the CDR3 DNA only, 45 bases that are in frame from base 1. Note on this clone: No antigen is known for it. No quality values exist for individual bases; no much larger clone is one base distant.

Receptors were amplified or captured by the immunoSEQ multiplex PCR assay. RNA was extracted from all samples and reverse transcribed into cDNA as template for TCR sequencing. First-strand cDNA was synthesized using SuperScript III with a 2:1 mix of oligo-dT and random hexamers. A synthetic immune receptor repertoire was used to gauge amplification bias, and whatever bias remained was removed computationally. As for the authors' bioinformatics: Raw reads were preprocessed for error removal, and CDR3 was defined according to IMGT conventions as running from the conserved cysteine to phenylalanine. Clonality was calculated as 1 minus Shannon entropy normalized by log2 of the number of productive unique TCRs. Scalp TCRbeta sequences were cross-referenced with sorted blood CD4 and CD8 repertoires so that the CD4 or CD8 identity of scalp clones could be inferred. TCRdb limited this immuneACCESS table to in-frame rearrangements with V and J called. A share of clones is missing; checked studies link under half to unresolved V genes, and the rest is unexplained. V, J and clone size are those of that table, while D and trimming were read from the DNA. Recorded for this sample are some 210,000 clones; approximately 72% of them occurred a single time. The ten largest clones capture 0.95% to 1.5% of the sample.

The clonotype was recovered from a human donor with alopecia areata. The V and J genes are TRBV29-1 and TRBJ1-1; the D gene is perhaps TRBD1, from 5 matching bases. This specimen consisted of CD4+ T cells sorted from blood, obtained around week 44, from a patient treated with tofacitinib. CDR3 region: CSVVNRGRMNTEAFF. The DNA reads as follows: TGCAGCGTTGTTAATAGGGGCCGCATGAACACTGAAGCTTTCTTT. The CDR3, completed at both ends by the reference TRBV29-1 and TRBJ1-1 genes, gives the full variable domain SAVISQKPSRDICQRGTSLTIQCQVDSQVTMMFWYRQQPGQSLTLIATANQGSEATYESGFVIDKFPISRPNLTFSTLTVSNMSPEDSSIYLCSVVNRGRMNTEAFFGQGTRLTVV.